This T cell receptor beta chain was retrieved from a study of post-analysis software for immune sequencing data. Study outcomes and limitations: Relative to controls, patients had about 5 TRBV segments at higher frequency, with TRBV5-6, TRBV5-1 and TRBV20-1 among these.

Details on this clonotype: What it recognizes is unknown.

Every TCR beta cDNA library bore unique molecular identifiers. Input amounts of 1 to 10 million T cells were used. These gave approximately 500,000 cDNA molecules, so each molecule approximated one T cell. TCRdb used MiXCR to reprocess the PCR reads, holding one entry per CDR3 protein. The data hold fewer than 700,000 distinct CDR3 sequences, with roughly 46% observed a single time. CDR1 SGHKS and CDR2 YYEKEE come from the germline V gene (reference sequence). The germline V and J ends were trimmed by 0 bases and 7 bases, with 11 bases remaining between them. The CDR3 length is 15 residues. Sequencing used blood. The chain employs TRBV5-5 and TRBJ1-6, with D hard to call. This TCR was sampled from a girl aged 10-17 years with multiple sclerosis. The CDR3 DNA sequence: TGTGCCAGCAGCTTGGGGCAGCAAGCAAATTCACCCCTCCACTTT. It codes for CASSLGQQANSPLHF.